Detailed here is one T cell receptor beta chain. The repertoire was sequenced with immunoSEQ multiplex PCR; TCRdb's copy has only in-frame clones and lacks some. The sample records 200,000 to 300,000 clones, approximately 86% being singletons. Germline V gene lookup returns CDR1 SEHNR and CDR2 FQNEAQ (reference sequence). CDR3 length: 14 amino acids. V lost 2 bases and J lost 6, with 11 bases in between. This sample is part of a study of blood T cell repertoires in COVID-19. The specimen sequenced was peripheral blood. The chain has TRBV7-9 and TRBJ2-4, with D possibly matching TRBD2 (6 bases). The TCR originated in a woman aged 60-75 years with COVID-19, enrolled during active disease. CDR3 in amino acids: CASSLSGDGNIQYF. For the CDR3, the DNA is TGTGCCAGCAGCTTATCGGGGGACGGAAACATTCAGTACTTC.